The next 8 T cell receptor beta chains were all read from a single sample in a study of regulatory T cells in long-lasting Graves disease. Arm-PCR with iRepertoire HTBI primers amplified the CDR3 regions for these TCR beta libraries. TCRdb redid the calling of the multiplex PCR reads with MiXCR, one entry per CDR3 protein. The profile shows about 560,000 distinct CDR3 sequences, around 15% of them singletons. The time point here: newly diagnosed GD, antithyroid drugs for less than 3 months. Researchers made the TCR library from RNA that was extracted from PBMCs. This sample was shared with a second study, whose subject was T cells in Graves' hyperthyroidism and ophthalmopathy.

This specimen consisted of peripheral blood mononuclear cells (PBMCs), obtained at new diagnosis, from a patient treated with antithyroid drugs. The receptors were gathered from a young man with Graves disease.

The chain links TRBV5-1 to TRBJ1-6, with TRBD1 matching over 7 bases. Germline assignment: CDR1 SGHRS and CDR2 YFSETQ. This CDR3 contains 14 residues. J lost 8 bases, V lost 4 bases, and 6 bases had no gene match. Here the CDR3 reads CASSPGQIDSPLHF. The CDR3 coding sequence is TGCGCCAGCAGCCCGGGACAGATCGATTCACCCCTCCACTTT. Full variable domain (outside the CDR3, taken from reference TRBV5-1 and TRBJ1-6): KAGVTQTPRYLIKTRGQQVTLSCSPISGHRSVSWYQQTPGQGLQFLFEYFSETQRNKGNFPGRFSGRQFSNSRSEMNVSTLELGDSALYLCASSPGQIDSPLHFGNGTRLTVT.

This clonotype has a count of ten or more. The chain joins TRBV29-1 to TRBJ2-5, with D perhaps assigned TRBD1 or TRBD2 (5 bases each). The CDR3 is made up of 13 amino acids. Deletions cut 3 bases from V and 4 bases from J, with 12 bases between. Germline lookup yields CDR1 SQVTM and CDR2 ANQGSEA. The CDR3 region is CSVDEGIGETQYF. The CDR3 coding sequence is TGCAGCGTTGACGAGGGGATCGGAGAGACCCAGTACTTC.

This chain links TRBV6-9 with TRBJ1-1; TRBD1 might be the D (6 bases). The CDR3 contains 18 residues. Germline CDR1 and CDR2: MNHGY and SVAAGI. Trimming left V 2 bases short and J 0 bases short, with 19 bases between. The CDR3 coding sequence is TGTGCCAGCAGTTATCGGTCCCCAGGGGATGGTCTGAACACTGAAGCTTTCTTT. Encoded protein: CASSYRSPGDGLNTEAFF.

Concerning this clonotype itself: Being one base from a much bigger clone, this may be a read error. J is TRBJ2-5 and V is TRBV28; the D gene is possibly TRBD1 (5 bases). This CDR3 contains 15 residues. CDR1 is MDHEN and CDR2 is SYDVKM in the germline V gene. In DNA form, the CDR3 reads TGTGCCGGCAGTTTTCGTCAGGGAAATCAAGAGACCCAGTACTTC. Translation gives CAGSFRQGNQETQYF.

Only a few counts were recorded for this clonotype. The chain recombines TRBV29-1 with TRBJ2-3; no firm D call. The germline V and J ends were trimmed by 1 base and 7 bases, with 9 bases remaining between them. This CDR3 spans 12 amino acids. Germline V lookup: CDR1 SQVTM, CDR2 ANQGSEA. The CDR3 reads CSVEGDTYTQYF. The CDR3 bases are TGCAGCGTTGAAGGGGATACCTATACGCAGTATTTT.

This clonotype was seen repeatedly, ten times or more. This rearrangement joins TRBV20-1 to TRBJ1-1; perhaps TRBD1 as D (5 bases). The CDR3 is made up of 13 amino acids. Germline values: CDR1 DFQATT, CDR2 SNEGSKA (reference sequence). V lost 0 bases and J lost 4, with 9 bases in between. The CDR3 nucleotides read TGCAGTGCTAGAGATAGGACAACCACTGAAGCTTTCTTT. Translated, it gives CSARDRTTTEAFF.

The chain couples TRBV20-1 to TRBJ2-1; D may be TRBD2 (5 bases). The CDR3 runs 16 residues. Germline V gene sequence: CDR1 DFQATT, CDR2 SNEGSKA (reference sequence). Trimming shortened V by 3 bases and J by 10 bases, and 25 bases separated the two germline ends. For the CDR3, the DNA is TGCAGTGCTAGTCGCCCTAGCCTTGGAGTACAATGCGAGCAGTTCTTC. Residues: CSASRPSLGVQCEQFF.

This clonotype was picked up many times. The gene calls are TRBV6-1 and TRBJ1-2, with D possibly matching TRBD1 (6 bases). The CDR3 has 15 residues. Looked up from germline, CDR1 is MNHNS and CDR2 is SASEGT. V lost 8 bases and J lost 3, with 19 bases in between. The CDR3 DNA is TGTGCCAGCCTTCCCCGTATAGGGGGGGACTATGGCTACACCTTC. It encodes CASLPRIGGDYGYTF.